The clone carrying this TCR beta chain was seen only once. The data were taken from a study of shared clonotypes between healthy human individuals. CDR1 SGHRS and CDR2 YFSETQ come from the germline V gene. With V trimmed by 4 bases and J by 4 bases, 7 bases remained unmatched. The CDR3 totals 15 residues. Using around 180 ng DNA, approximately 27,000 T cell genomes, the sorted-subset replicate PCRs were run. Generated by immunoSEQ multiplex PCR, the TCRdb table keeps only in-frame clones and is missing some. The sample lists about 670,000 clones, 72% occurring once. The chain couples TRBV5-1 to TRBJ1-2; 10 bases line up with TRBD1. Sequences were obtained from memory CD4+ T cells sorted from blood. Subset in this sample: CD45RA-negative fraction. This TCR was sampled from a woman aged 25-40 years in good health. The CDR3 DNA is TGCGCCAGCAGCGAGACAGGGGGCGCCGGCTATGGCTACACCTTC. Residues: CASSETGGAGYGYTF.